The TCR beta chain described here comes from a study of long-term antiretroviral therapy in people with HIV. Study-wide points: Drawn between about 2004 and 2017, the blood was possibly obtained under older ART regimens. Controls had broader CDR3 length ranges than HIV repertoires did.

With survey level as its setting, the immunoSEQ assay was v3.0. Sequenced by immunoSEQ multiplex PCR; TCRdb stores in-frame clones only, minus some. Of tens of thousands of clones listed, under 85% are singletons. Turning to this clone: Its target is unknown.

Germline V gene data show CDR1 as GTSNPN and CDR2 as SVGIG (reference sequence). The CDR3 is 15 amino acids. V was pared by 1 base and J by 0 bases, with 10 bases between. The gene calls are TRBV30 and TRBJ1-3; TRBD1 might be the D (5 bases). The material was unsorted PBMCs, obtained 1.1 years before starting antiretroviral therapy. This clonotype was sampled from a woman in her thirties or forties with HIV. This CDR3 is CAWSARGVSGNTIYF. In nucleotides, the CDR3 is TGTGCCTGGAGTGCAAGGGGAGTCTCTGGAAACACCATATATTTT. The full variable domain, its missing parts supplied by reference TRBV30 and TRBJ1-3, is SQTIHQWPATLVQPVGSPLSLECTVEGTSNPNLYWYRQAAGRGLQLLFYSVGIGQISSEVPQNLSASRPQDRQFILSSKKLLLSDSGFYLCAWSARGVSGNTIYFGEGSWLTVV.